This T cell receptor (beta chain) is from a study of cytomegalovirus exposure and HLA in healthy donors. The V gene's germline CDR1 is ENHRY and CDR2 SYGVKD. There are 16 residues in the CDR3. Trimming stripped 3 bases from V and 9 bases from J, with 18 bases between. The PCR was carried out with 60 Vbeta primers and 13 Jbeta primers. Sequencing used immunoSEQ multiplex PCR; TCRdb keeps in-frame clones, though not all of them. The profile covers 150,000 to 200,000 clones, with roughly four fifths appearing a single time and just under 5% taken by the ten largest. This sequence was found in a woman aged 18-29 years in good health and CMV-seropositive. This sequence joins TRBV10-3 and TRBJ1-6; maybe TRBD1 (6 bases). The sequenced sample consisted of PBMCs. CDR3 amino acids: CAISDTTGHLISPLHF. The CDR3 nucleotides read TGTGCCATCAGTGATACCACGGGACACCTTATTTCACCCCTCCACTTT.